This TCR beta chain is drawn from a study of T cell therapy after organ transplantation. Comment on this clone: Its antigen is as yet unknown.

Clones were sequenced by immunoSEQ multiplex PCR, and TCRdb holds only the in-frame ones, with some missing. The repertoire includes some 47,000 clones, less than 95% of them detected once, and roughly 3% sits in the top ten. Specimen: CD8+ T cells from blood, collected before autologous CMV-specific T cell therapy. The TCR originated in a human patient who had received a solid organ transplant and had CMV disease.

The DNA for the CDR3 is TGTGCCAGCAGTTTTTTGACTAGCGGGGGGGCCTTGGGATACGAGCAGTACTTC. Encoded protein: CASSFLTSGGALGYEQYF. The gene calls are TRBV27 and TRBJ2-7; 14 positions agree with TRBD2. Trimming cost V 3 bases and J 4 bases; bases outside gene matches: 11. Per the germline V gene, CDR1 is MNHEY and CDR2 is SMNVEV (reference sequence). The CDR3 has 18 amino acids.